This T cell receptor (beta chain) emerged from a study of identical twins. Whole-study results and caveats: Beta out-of-frame sequences showed weaker excess twin sharing. Without tracking the same donors, conclusions rested on cross-sectional statistical analysis. Out-of-frame alpha sequences shared between twins exhibited an excess of low generation probability.

MiXCR, applied by TCRdb to the 5' RACE reads, yields one record per CDR3 protein. The sample contains 220,000 or so distinct CDR3 sequences, approximately 7% of which appear only once. V shed 1 base and J shed 5 bases, with 6 bases lying between them. Germline-derived CDR1 and CDR2 are SGHTA and FQGNSA. CDR3 size: 13 residues. This clonotype was detected ten times or more. Its cognate antigen is unknown. This same sample was also part of a study on yellow fever vaccine responses in identical twins.

This receptor was obtained from a young woman in good health. What was sequenced was memory (CD45RO+) T cells sorted from blood. This chain uses TRBV7-2 with TRBJ2-1; D is ambiguous. CDR3 sequence reads: CASSLGRNNEQFF. CDR3 nucleotides: TGTGCCAGCAGCTTAGGCAGGAACAATGAGCAGTTCTTC.